This T cell receptor (beta chain) derives from a study of blood T cell repertoires in COVID-19. Study context: PBMCs, B-cell-depleted T cells, or T cells were the source of the cDNA or gDNA that made up the material.

As originally analysed: Amplification from reference gene primers served as the basis for estimated nucleated cell counts. Assay used: immunoSEQ multiplex PCR; TCRdb lists only in-frame clones, some missing. V and J calls and clone size come straight from that table; D and trimming were deduced from the DNA. Of approximately 170,000 clones in the sample, under 80% were seen once. This clone was seen once. Germline-derived CDR1 and CDR2 are KGHSH and LQKENI. This CDR3 is built from 14 residues. The V and J ends lost 4 bases and 8 bases respectively, with 17 bases between them. Sequenced sample: peripheral blood. This receptor was obtained from a woman aged 80 or older with acute or convalescent COVID-19. The chain has TRBV18 and TRBJ1-1, with no clear D. The CDR3 coding sequence is TGTGCCAGCTCACTGGGCCACCGGCCCCTGGAAGCTTTCTTT. Protein sequence: CASSLGHRPLEAFF.